This paragraph covers one TCR beta chain sequence. With V trimmed by 3 bases and J by 7 bases, 11 bases remained unmatched. Germline CDR1 MNHEY, CDR2 SVGEGT. The CDR3 consists of 17 residues. This record comes from a study of blood T cell repertoires in COVID-19. Across the study: T cells, B-cell-depleted T cells, or PBMCs provided the cDNA or gDNA that served as material.

Assay: immunoSEQ multiplex PCR; the TCRdb copy retains only in-frame clones and omits some. The sample includes about 190,000 clones, around 83% of them seen just once. The genes are TRBV6-2 or TRBV6-3 and TRBJ2-2; 10 bases are shared with TRBD2. Sample: PBMCs or T cells enriched from blood (not recorded which). This TCR was sampled from a middle-aged woman in a cohort exposed to, infected with or recovered from COVID-19 (not recorded which). CDR3 in DNA: TGTGCCAGCAGTTATCCTAGCGGGGGCCCTCGGGGCGGGGAGCTGTTTTTT. Residues: CASSYPSGGPRGGELFF.